This entry lists 18 T cell receptor beta chains sequenced from one sample in a study of shared clonotypes between healthy human individuals. The assay was immunoSEQ multiplex PCR, and TCRdb's table has in-frame clones only and misses some. The sample shows about 1.5 million clones, 98% of them seen only once. The sample was naive CD4+ T cells sorted from blood. Regarding subset: CD45RA+ positively selected. The receptors originated from a man aged 25-45 years in good health.

The chain carries TRBV28 and TRBJ2-1; D is undetermined. The CDR3 has 12 residues. The germline V gene has CDR1 MDHEN and CDR2 SYDVKM. V lost 2 bases, J lost 7 bases, and 6 bases lay in between. Here the CDR3 DNA reads TGTGCCAGCAGTTTAAGGGAAAATGAGCAGTTCTTC. This codes for CASSLRENEQFF.

There are a few counts of this clone. The chain couples TRBV5-4 to TRBJ1-2; tentatively, D is TRBD1 (6 bases). CDR1 SGHNT and CDR2 YYREEE come from the germline V gene (reference sequence). V was trimmed by 3 bases and J by 8 bases, leaving 29 bases between them. CDR3 length equals 18 residues. CDR3 DNA sequence: TGTGCCAGCAGCTCGCTTCAGGGGAGTCGGGCACGTGTCAGGGGCTACACCTTC. Amino acid sequence: CASSSLQGSRARVRGYTF. Supplemented by reference TRBV5-4 and TRBJ1-2, the full variable domain reads ETGVTQSPTHLIKTRGQQVTLRCSSQSGHNTVSWYQQALGQGPQFIFQYYREEENGRGNFPPRFSGLQFPNYSSELNVNALELDDSALYLCASSSLQGSRARVRGYTFGSGTRLTVV.

The rearrangement uses TRBV21-1 and TRBJ2-1; TRBD2, as called in the table, went unchecked against the DNA. TRBV21-1 is marked as a pseudogene. This CDR3 region has 21 residues. The CDR3 region has the DNA TGTGCCAGCAGCAAAGGCCTAAGACAGGGGACTAGCGGGAGGTGTTTCAATGAGCAGTTCTTC. This gives the protein CASSKGLRQGTSGRCFNEQFF.

J is TRBJ2-3 and V is TRBV5-1; D ambiguous. Germline V gives CDR1 SGHRS, CDR2 YFSETQ. This CDR3 has 15 residues. V lost 0 bases to trimming and J lost 6 bases, with 14 bases between them. The CDR3: CASSLVVGFADTQYF. CDR3 bases: TGCGCCAGCAGCTTGGTTGTAGGGTTCGCGGATACGCAGTATTTT.

In DNA form, the CDR3 reads TGTGCCAGTAGTGTTCTAGCGGGGACAGATACGCAGTATTTT. Translated: CASSVLAGTDTQYF. The chain links TRBV19 to TRBJ2-3; 9 nucleotides agree with TRBD2. The junction had 3 bases not matched to a gene; V was cut back by 5 bases and J by 3 bases. Looked up from germline, CDR1 is LNHDA and CDR2 is SQIVND (reference sequence). This CDR3 is built from 14 residues. The full variable domain, completed using reference TRBV19 and TRBJ2-3, is DGGITQSPKYLFRKEGQNVTLSCEQNLNHDAMYWYRQDPGQGLRLIYYSQIVNDFQKGDIAEGYSVSREKKESFPLTVTSAQKNPTAFYLCASSVLAGTDTQYFGPGTRLTVL.

Note on this clone: This CDR3 is also generated by other DNA sequences in the sample. This sequence joins TRBV9 and TRBJ2-7, with D possibly TRBD2 on 5 matching bases. V was cut by 2 bases and J by 4 bases, with 13 bases left in between. The CDR3 runs 14 residues. Per the germline V gene, CDR1 is SGDLS and CDR2 is YYNGEE. Here the CDR3 DNA reads TGTGCCAGCAGCGTTGGTGGGAGCAGTTACGAGCAGTACTTC. This encodes CASSVGGSSYEQYF.

This chain links TRBV19 with TRBJ2-1, with 8 bases lining up with TRBD2. The CDR3 is made up of 16 amino acids. V gave up 5 bases and J gave up 0 bases; unmatched junction bases: 6. CDR1 and CDR2 (germline): LNHDA, SQIVND (reference sequence). For the CDR3, the DNA is TGTGCCAGTAGTCGGTCGGGGACTAGCTCCTACAATGAGCAGTTCTTC. Translation: CASSRSGTSSYNEQFF.

The chain employs TRBV19 and TRBJ2-2; TRBD1 matches at 10 bases. The junction had 4 bases not matched to a gene; V was cut back by 10 bases and J by 5 bases. Germline V gene sequence: CDR1 LNHDA, CDR2 SQIVND (reference sequence). The length of the CDR3 is 13 residues. In DNA, the CDR3 is TGTGCCACCAGGGACAGGGGTACCGGGGAGCTGTTTTTT. Protein: CATRDRGTGELFF.

The genes are TRBV12-5 and TRBJ1-1; possibly TRBD1 for D (6 bases). CDR1 is LGHNT and CDR2 is FRNRAP in the germline V gene. V was cut by 0 bases and J by 1 base, with 9 bases left in between. The CDR3 has 15 amino acids. CDR3 bases: TGTGCTAGTGGTTTGGTACAGGGCAGGAACACTGAAGCTTTCTTT. It is translated as CASGLVQGRNTEAFF. The entire variable domain, with the rest obtained from reference TRBV12-5 and TRBJ1-1, is as follows: DARVTQTPRHKVTEMGQEVTMRCQPILGHNTVFWYRQTMMQGLELLAYFRNRAPLDDSGMPKDRFSAEMPDATLATLKIQPSEPRDSAVYFCASGLVQGRNTEAFFGQGTRLTVV.

V usage is TRBV7-9 and J usage is TRBJ2-1; 10 nucleotides agree with TRBD1. V was clipped by 4 bases and J by 7 bases; unmatched bases: 7. This CDR3 is built from 15 residues. Germline V gene sequence: CDR1 SEHNR, CDR2 FQNEAQ (reference sequence). The CDR3 reads CASSSGTGVVNEQFF. The DNA of the CDR3 is TGTGCCAGCAGCTCCGGGACAGGGGTGGTGAATGAGCAGTTCTTC.

V gene TRBV11-2 combines with J gene TRBJ1-2; a weak D match, TRBD1 (5 bases). Germline assignment: CDR1 SGHAT and CDR2 FQNNGV. The CDR3 consists of 18 residues. Between the trimmed V and J ends, which lost 7 bases and 0 bases, there was a span of 24 bases. The CDR3: CASNSEDGTHRSNYGYTF. The CDR3 nucleotides read TGTGCCAGCAACTCTGAAGACGGGACGCATAGATCTAACTATGGCTACACCTTC.

The chain combines TRBV9 with TRBJ2-1; D is undetermined. This CDR3 contains 14 residues. Germline V gene data show CDR1 as SGDLS and CDR2 as YYNGEE. Trimming removed 3 bases from V and 4 bases from J, with 11 bases in between. The CDR3 DNA sequence: TGTGCCAGCAGCGGACATCGTTTATACAATGAGCAGTTCTTC. This translates into CASSGHRLYNEQFF.

In DNA form, the CDR3 reads TGTGCCAGCAGTAAGGGACAGATCACAGATACGCAGTATTTT. Its translation is CASSKGQITDTQYF. This rearrangement joins TRBV28 to TRBJ2-3, with TRBD1 matching over 7 bases. Looked up from germline, CDR1 is MDHEN and CDR2 is SYDVKM. Unmatched junction bases numbered 4, after V lost 5 bases and J lost 2 bases. This CDR3 has 14 amino acids. Supplemented by reference TRBV28 and TRBJ2-3, the full variable domain reads DVKVTQSSRYLVKRTGEKVFLECVQDMDHENMFWYRQDPGLGLRLIYFSYDVKMKEKGDIPEGYSVSREKKERFSLILESASTNQTSMYLCASSKGQITDTQYFGPGTRLTVL.

CDR3 DNA sequence: TGTGCCAGTAGTAGAAAAGGGACAGGTCTCGAAAAACTGTTTTTT. Translating gives CASSRKGTGLEKLFF. The chain uses TRBV19 and TRBJ1-4, with 8 bases identical to TRBD1. Germline V gene lookup returns CDR1 LNHDA and CDR2 SQIVND (reference sequence). This CDR3 comprises 15 residues. V dropped 4 bases and J dropped 8; count of bases not matched to a gene: 9.

This clone was seen just once. CDR3 sequence: CAWTILTDVRSTDTQYF. The CDR3 DNA is TGTGCCTGGACCATTCTGACGGACGTACGAAGCACAGATACGCAGTATTTT. The chain employs TRBV30 and TRBJ2-3; D remains unclear. Germline values: CDR1 GTSNPN, CDR2 SVGIG (reference sequence). The CDR3 runs to 17 residues. V gave up 4 bases and J gave up 0 bases, with 20 bases separating them.

The chain links TRBV7-6 to TRBJ2-1; 14 bases agree with TRBD2. In germline, CDR1 is SGHVS, CDR2 FNYEAQ. V shed 5 bases and J 7 bases; nucleotides not matched to a gene: 7. This CDR3 is built from 16 residues. CDR3 sequence reads: CASSLTSGRAWNEQFF. DNA of the CDR3: TGTGCCAGCAGCCTGACTAGCGGGAGGGCTTGGAATGAGCAGTTCTTC.

This clone came up once. The V and J genes are TRBV7-9 and TRBJ1-1, with D tentatively TRBD1 (5 bases). Germline V gene lookup returns CDR1 SEHNR and CDR2 FQNEAQ (reference sequence). The V and J ends lost 3 bases and 0 bases respectively, with 8 bases between them. This CDR3 comprises 14 residues. The CDR3 DNA is TGTGCCAGCAGCTTGCTGACAGTGAACACTGAAGCTTTCTTT. Translating gives CASSLLTVNTEAFF.

The genes are TRBV20-1 and TRBJ2-5, with D maybe TRBD1 (5 bases). Germline loops: CDR1 DFQATT, CDR2 SNEGSKA (reference sequence). V lost 8 bases and J lost 2, with 9 bases in between. The CDR3 sequence is 11 residues long. The CDR3 sequence is CSMTAQETQYF. CDR3 in DNA: TGCAGTATGACAGCACAAGAGACCCAGTACTTC.